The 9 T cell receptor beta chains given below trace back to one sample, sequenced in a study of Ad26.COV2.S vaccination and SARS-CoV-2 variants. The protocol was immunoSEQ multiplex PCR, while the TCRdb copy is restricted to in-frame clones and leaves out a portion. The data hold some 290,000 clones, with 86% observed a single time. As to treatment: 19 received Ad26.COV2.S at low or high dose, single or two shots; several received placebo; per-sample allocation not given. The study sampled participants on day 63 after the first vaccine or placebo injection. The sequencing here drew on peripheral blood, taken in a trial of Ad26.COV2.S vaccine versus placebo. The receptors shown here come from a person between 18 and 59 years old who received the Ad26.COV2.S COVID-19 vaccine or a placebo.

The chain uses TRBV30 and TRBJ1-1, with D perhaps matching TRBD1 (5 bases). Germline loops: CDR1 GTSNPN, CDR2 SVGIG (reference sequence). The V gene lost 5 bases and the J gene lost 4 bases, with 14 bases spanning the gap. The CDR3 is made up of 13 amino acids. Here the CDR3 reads CAWEDTSGTEAFF. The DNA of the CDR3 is TGTGCCTGGGAGGACACCTCGGGCACTGAAGCTTTCTTT. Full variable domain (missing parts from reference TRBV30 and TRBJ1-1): SQTIHQWPATLVQPVGSPLSLECTVEGTSNPNLYWYRQAAGRGLQLLFYSVGIGQISSEVPQNLSASRPQDRQFILSSKKLLLSDSGFYLCAWEDTSGTEAFFGQGTRLTVV.

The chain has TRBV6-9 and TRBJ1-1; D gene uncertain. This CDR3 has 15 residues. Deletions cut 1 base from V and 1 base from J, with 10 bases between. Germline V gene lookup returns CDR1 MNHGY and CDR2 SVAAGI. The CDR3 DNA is TGTGCCAGCAGTTATTTCAGACTCACGAACACTGAAGCTTTCTTT. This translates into CASSYFRLTNTEAFF.

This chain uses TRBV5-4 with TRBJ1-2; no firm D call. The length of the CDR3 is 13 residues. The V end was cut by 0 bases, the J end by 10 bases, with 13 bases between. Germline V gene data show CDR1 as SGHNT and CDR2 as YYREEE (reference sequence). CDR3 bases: TGTGCCAGCAGCTTGGGAGGTATCGGTCCCTACACCTTC. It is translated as CASSLGGIGPYTF.

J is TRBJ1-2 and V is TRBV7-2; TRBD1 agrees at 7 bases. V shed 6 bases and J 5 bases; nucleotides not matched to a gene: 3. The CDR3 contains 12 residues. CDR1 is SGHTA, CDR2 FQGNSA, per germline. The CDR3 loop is CASSRDSYGYTF. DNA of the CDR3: TGTGCCAGCAGTCGGGACAGTTATGGCTACACCTTC.

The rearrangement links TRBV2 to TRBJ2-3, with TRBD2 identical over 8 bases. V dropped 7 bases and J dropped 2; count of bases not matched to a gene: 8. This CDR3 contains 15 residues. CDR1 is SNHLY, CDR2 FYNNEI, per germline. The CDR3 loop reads CASTWSGGPTDTQYF. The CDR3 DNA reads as TGTGCCAGCACCTGGAGCGGGGGTCCCACAGATACGCAGTATTTT.

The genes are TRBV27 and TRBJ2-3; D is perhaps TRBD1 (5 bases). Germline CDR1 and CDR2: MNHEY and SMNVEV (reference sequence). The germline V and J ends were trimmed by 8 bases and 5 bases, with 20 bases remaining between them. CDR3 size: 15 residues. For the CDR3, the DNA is TGTGCCAGCGGTAGGGGCTTCGGTATGGGAGATACGCAGTATTTT. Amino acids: CASGRGFGMGDTQYF.

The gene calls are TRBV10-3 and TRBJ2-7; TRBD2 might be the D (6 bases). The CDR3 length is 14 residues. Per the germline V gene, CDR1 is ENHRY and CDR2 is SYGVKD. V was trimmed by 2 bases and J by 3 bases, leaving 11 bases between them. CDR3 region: CAISERRGDYEQYF. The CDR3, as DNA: TGTGCCATCAGTGAGAGGAGGGGTGACTACGAGCAGTACTTC.

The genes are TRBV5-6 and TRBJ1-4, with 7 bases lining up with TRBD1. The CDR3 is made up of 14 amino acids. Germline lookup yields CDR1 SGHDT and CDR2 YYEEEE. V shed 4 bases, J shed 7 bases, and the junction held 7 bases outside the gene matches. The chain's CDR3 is CASSADRRVEKLFF. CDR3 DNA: TGTGCCAGCAGCGCGGACAGGCGAGTTGAAAAACTGTTTTTT.

The chain's CDR3 is CASMPGSYEQYF. Written as DNA, the CDR3 is TGTGCCAGCATGCCAGGGTCCTACGAGCAGTACTTC. This chain links TRBV7-8 with TRBJ2-7; D is perhaps TRBD1 (5 bases). Germline CDR1 reads SGHVS; CDR2 reads FQNEAQ. The CDR3 sequence is 12 residues long. V was clipped by 7 bases and J by 1 base, with 8 bases between them.